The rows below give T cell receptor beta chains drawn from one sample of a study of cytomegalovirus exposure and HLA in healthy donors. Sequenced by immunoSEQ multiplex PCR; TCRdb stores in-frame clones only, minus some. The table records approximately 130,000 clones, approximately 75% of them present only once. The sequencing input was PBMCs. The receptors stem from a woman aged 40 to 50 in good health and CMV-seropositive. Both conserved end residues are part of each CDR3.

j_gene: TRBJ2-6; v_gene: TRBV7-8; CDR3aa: CASSLPLGQGSSGANVLTF
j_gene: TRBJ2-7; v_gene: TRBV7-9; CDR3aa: CASSHGTSLSYEQYF
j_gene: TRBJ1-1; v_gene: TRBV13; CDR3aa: CASSVRTGGGNTEAFF
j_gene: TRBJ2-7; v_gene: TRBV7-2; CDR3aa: CASSTDREVHEQYF
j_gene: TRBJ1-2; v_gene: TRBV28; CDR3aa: CASRPSGNYGYTF
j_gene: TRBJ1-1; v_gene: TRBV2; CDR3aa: CASSEGGGSTEAFF
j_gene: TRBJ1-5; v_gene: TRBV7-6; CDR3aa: CASSPGQGGQPQHF
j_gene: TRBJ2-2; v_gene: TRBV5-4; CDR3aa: CASSPTRDSRLTGELFF
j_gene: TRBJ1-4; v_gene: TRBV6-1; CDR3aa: CASSEVPATNEKLFF
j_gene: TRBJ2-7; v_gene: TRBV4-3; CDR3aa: CASSQDYRYYYEQYF
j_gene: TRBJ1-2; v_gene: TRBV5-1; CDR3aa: CASSLAWTDGYTF
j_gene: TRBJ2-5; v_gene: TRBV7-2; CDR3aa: CASSQGGARGRETQYF
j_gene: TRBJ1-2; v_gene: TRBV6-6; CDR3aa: CASSYGGVNYGYTF
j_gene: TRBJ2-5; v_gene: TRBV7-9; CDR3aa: CASSSTGSQGTQYF
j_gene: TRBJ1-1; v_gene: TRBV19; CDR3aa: CASSPLDRATEAFF
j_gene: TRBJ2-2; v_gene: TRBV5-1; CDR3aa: CASRSTGELFF
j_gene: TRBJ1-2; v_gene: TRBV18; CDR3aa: CASSAAGTGGDRGYTF
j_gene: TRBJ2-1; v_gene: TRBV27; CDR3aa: CASSLGGESYNEQFF
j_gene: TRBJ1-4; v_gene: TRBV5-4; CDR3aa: CASSTHRGGEKLFF
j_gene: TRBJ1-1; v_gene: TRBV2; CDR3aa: CASSVRGADTEAFF
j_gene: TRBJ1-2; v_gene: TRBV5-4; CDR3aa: CASSLVRGGYTF
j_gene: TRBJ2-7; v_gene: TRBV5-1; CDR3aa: CASSPEEDEQYF
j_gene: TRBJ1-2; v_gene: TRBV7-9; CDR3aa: CASSLSSQGALGYTF
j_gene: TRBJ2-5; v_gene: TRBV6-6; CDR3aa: CASSYSGARQETQYF
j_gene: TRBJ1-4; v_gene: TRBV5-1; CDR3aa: CASRRVFGDEKLFF
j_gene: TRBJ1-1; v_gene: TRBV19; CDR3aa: CASSITVNTEAFF
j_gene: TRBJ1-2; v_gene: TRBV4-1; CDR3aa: CASSSDRGPGGYTF
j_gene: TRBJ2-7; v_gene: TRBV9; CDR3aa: CASSARTGNEQYF
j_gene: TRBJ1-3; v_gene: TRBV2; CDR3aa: CASSVTQSSGNTIYF
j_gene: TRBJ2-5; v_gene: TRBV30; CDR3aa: CAWRGLAPRGQETQYF
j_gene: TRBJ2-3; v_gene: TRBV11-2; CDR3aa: CASSLDRPAGVAASTDTQYF
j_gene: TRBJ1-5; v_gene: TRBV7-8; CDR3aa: CASSPRTGAEQPQHF
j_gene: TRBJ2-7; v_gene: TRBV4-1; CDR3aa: CASSQAGGRATYEQYF
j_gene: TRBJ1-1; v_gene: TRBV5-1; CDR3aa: CASGTANTEAFF
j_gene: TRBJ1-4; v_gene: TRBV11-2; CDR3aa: CASSRDRGGKLFF
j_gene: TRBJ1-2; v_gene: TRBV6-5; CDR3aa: CAAFRTAMGGYTF
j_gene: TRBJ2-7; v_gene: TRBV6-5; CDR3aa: CASRGTGGYEQYF
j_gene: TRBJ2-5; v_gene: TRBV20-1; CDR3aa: CSALQETQYF
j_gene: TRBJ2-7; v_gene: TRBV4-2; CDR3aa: CASSQDDGGRSYEQYF
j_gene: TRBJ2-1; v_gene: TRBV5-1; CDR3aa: CASSLDGLAVYNEQFF
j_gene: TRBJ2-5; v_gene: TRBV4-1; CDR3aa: CASSPLMGAYETQYF
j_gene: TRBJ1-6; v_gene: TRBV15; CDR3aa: CATSDETGFSDNSPLHF
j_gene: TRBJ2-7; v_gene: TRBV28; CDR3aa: CASSLSRREPSYEQYF
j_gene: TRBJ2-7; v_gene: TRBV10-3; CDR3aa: CAINGREGYEQYF
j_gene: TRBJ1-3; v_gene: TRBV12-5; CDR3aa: CASALQGAGGNTIYF
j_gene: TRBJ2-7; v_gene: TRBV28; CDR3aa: CASQLESEQYF